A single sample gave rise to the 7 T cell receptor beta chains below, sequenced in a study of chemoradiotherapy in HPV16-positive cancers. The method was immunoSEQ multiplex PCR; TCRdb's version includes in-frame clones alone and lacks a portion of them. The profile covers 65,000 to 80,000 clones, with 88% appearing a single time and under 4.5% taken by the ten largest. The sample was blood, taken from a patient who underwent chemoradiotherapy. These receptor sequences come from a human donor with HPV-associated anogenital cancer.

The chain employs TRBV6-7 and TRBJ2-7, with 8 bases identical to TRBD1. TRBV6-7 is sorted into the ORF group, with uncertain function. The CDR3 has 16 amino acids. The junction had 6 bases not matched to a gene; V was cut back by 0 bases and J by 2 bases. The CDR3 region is CASSYSGTGQTYEQYF. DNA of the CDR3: TGTGCCAGCAGTTACTCCGGGACAGGCCAAACCTACGAGCAGTACTTC.

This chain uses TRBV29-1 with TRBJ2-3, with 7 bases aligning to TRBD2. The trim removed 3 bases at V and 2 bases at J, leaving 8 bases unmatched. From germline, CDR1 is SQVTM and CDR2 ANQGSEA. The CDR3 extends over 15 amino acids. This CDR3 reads CSVEWVAGFTDTQYF. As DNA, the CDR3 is TGCAGCGTTGAGTGGGTAGCGGGTTTCACAGATACGCAGTATTTT.

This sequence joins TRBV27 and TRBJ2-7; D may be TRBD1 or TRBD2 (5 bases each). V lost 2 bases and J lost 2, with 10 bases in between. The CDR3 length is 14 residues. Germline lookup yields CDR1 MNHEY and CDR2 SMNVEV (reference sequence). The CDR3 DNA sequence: TGTGCCAGCAGTTTAAAGGGGAGCACCTACGAGCAGTACTTC. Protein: CASSLKGSTYEQYF.

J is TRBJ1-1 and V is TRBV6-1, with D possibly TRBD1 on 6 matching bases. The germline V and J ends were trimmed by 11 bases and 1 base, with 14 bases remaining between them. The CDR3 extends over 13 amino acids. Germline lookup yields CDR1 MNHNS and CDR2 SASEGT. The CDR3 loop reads CAGGGQTNTEAFF. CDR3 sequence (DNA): TGTGCCGGGGGCGGGCAGACGAACACTGAAGCTTTCTTT.

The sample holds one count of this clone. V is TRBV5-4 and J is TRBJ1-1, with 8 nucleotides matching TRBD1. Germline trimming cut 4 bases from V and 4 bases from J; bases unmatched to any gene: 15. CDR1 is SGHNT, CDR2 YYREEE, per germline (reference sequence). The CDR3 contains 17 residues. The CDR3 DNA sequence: TGTGCCAGCAGCCCAGGCGGGGCAGGGGGCTTGGGCACTGAAGCTTTCTTT. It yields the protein CASSPGGAGGLGTEAFF.

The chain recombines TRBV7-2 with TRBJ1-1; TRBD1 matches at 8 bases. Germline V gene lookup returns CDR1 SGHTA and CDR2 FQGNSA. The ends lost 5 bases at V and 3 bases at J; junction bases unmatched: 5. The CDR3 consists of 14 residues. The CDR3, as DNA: TGTGCCAGCAGCGATCAGGGGGCCGACACTGAAGCTTTCTTT. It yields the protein CASSDQGADTEAFF.

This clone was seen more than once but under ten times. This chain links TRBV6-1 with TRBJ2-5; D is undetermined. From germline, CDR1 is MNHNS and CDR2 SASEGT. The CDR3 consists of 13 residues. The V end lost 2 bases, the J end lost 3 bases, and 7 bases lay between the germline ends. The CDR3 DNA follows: TGTGCCAGCAGTGAACTTGGGGAAGAGACCCAGTACTTC. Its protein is CASSELGEETQYF.